The next 25 T cell receptor beta chains were all read from a single sample in a study of blood T cell repertoires in COVID-19. Only in-frame clones appear in the TCRdb table, and some are missing; sequencing was by immunoSEQ multiplex PCR. The sample lists around 130,000 clones; 70% to 90% were seen once. The sample consisted of peripheral blood. The receptors derive from a woman between 50 and 59 years old who had recovered from COVID-19.

V usage is TRBV18 and J usage is TRBJ2-1, with D uncertain. Germline V gives CDR1 KGHSH, CDR2 LQKENI. Trimming took off 6 bases at V and 6 bases at J, with 9 bases between the two ends. The CDR3 sequence is 12 residues long. The CDR3 is CASSPTVNEQFF. In DNA form, the CDR3 reads TGTGCCAGCTCCCCTACTGTCAATGAGCAGTTCTTC.

On this clone: A much bigger clone sits one base away, suggesting this may be a read error. This sample includes further DNA sequences coding for the same CDR3. The J gene is TRBJ2-3, the V gene TRBV7-9; 12 nucleotides align to TRBD2. With 5 bases clipped from V and 1 base from J, the junction kept 7 bases outside the gene matches. The CDR3 extends over 17 amino acids. Germline V gene lookup returns CDR1 SEHNR and CDR2 FQNEAQ (reference sequence). CDR3 sequence (DNA): TGTGCCAGCAGCCCCCCTAGCGGGAGGGCGGGCACAGATACGCAGTATTTT. This translates into CASSPPSGRAGTDTQYF.

V usage is TRBV2 and J usage is TRBJ1-1, with TRBD1 matching 10 bases. The ends lost 7 bases at V and 5 bases at J; junction bases unmatched: 4. This CDR3 is built from 13 residues. The germline CDR1 and CDR2 sequences are SNHLY and FYNNEI. The CDR3 spells CASTGQGGTEAFF. The CDR3, as DNA: TGTGCCAGCACCGGACAGGGGGGGACTGAAGCTTTCTTT.

The V and J genes are TRBV18 and TRBJ1-1; possibly TRBD1 for D (5 bases). V lost 5 bases to trimming and J lost 3 bases, with 13 bases between them. The germline V gene has CDR1 KGHSH and CDR2 LQKENI. This CDR3 has 14 amino acids. For the CDR3, the DNA is TGTGCCAGCTCATCTGCAGCGGGGGACACTGAAGCTTTCTTT. Its translation is CASSSAAGDTEAFF. The complete variable domain, with remaining parts taken from reference TRBV18 and TRBJ1-1, reads NAGVMQNPRHLVRRRGQEARLRCSPMKGHSHVYWYRQLPEEGLKFMVYLQKENIIDESGMPKERFSAEFPKEGPSILRIQQVVRGDSAAYFCASSSAAGDTEAFFGQGTRLTVV.

J is TRBJ1-3 and V is TRBV6-5; D ambiguous. Germline CDR1 and CDR2: MNHEY and SVGAGI. This CDR3 has 16 amino acids. Trimming cost V 4 bases and J 4 bases, with 17 bases left between them. CDR3 sequence (DNA): TGTGCCAGCAGTTCCCGGGCTAGCCGGCTCGGAAACACCATATATTTT. Its protein is CASSSRASRLGNTIYF.

The gene calls are TRBV7-2 and TRBJ2-5; no clear D. The CDR3 contains 13 residues. Trimming took off 5 bases at V and 0 bases at J, with 7 bases between the two ends. Germline values: CDR1 SGHTA, CDR2 FQGNSA. In DNA, the CDR3 is TGTGCCAGCAGCCCCCGGTACCAAGAGACCCAGTACTTC. Amino acids: CASSPRYQETQYF.

V usage is TRBV5-1 and J usage is TRBJ1-1; D is perhaps TRBD1 (6 bases). CDR1 SGHRS and CDR2 YFSETQ come from the germline V gene. There are 15 residues in the CDR3. Trimming removed 7 bases at V and 4 bases at J, with 20 bases between. The CDR3 nucleotides are TGCGCCAGCCTACCTTCCCCCCCCAGGGGCACTGAAGCTTTCTTT. Its protein product is CASLPSPPRGTEAFF.

This clone was detected only once. The rearrangement uses TRBV5-1 and TRBJ1-1; the match to TRBD1 covers 9 bases. This CDR3 has 14 residues. V was clipped by 1 base and J by 3 bases; unmatched bases: 1. Germline CDR1 reads SGHRS; CDR2 reads YFSETQ. The CDR3 bases are TGCGCCAGCAGCTTGCGGACAGGGGACACTGAAGCTTTCTTT. This translates into CASSLRTGDTEAFF.

The chain uses TRBV2 and TRBJ2-5; tentative D call: TRBD2 (5 bases). CDR1 and CDR2 from the germline V gene are SNHLY and FYNNEI. This CDR3 is built from 12 residues. The V and J ends lost 4 bases and 4 bases respectively, with 7 bases between them. This CDR3 is CASSVGVETQYF. The CDR3 bases are TGTGCCAGCAGTGTCGGGGTAGAGACCCAGTACTTC.

This clone was counted many times. The V gene is TRBV7-9, the J gene TRBJ1-1; D perhaps matches TRBD1 (6 bases). Germline V gene data show CDR1 as SEHNR and CDR2 as FQNEAQ (reference sequence). Trimming cost V 5 bases and J 8 bases, with 12 bases left between them. The CDR3 covers 12 residues. The CDR3: CASSPGTYEAFF. Written as DNA, the CDR3 is TGTGCCAGCAGCCCCGGGACATACGAAGCTTTCTTT.

The chain employs TRBV19 and TRBJ1-5; D perhaps matches TRBD1 (6 bases). Germline V gene data show CDR1 as LNHDA and CDR2 as SQIVND (reference sequence). V gave up 4 bases and J gave up 0 bases, with 10 bases separating them. This CDR3 region has 15 residues. Written as DNA, the CDR3 is TGTGCCAGTAGTAAACGGACAGATAGCAATCAGCCCCAGCATTTT. Protein sequence: CASSKRTDSNQPQHF.

This rearrangement joins TRBV7-2 to TRBJ1-2, with D tentatively TRBD1 (5 bases). In germline, CDR1 is SGHTA, CDR2 FQGNSA. Trimming removed 5 bases at V and 4 bases at J, with 17 bases between. The CDR3 spans 15 residues. The CDR3 loop is CASSQGSGGGYGYTF. The CDR3 DNA reads as TGTGCCAGCAGCCAGGGATCCGGGGGTGGCTATGGCTACACCTTC.

The gene calls are TRBV6-5 and TRBJ1-4, with 9 nucleotides matching TRBD1. V trimming: 8 bases; J trimming: 8 bases; junction bases outside the gene matches: 6. CDR1 and CDR2 from the germline V gene are MNHEY and SVGAGI. The CDR3 is made up of 13 amino acids. The DNA for the CDR3 is TGTGCCAGCTTGACAGGGGGTAGGGAAAAACTGTTTTTT. This encodes CASLTGGREKLFF.

This sequence joins TRBV7-9 and TRBJ1-1; D is unclear. V gave up 2 bases and J gave up 1 base, with 17 bases separating them. CDR1 and CDR2 from the germline V gene are SEHNR and FQNEAQ (reference sequence). CDR3 size: 17 residues. CDR3 coding DNA: TGTGCCAGCAGCTTATACGGTTGGAGGCAGGAGAACACTGAAGCTTTCTTT. As protein: CASSLYGWRQENTEAFF.

The chain combines TRBV21-1 with TRBJ2-3; the table's TRBD1 call for D was not verified on the DNA. TRBV21-1 is reported as a pseudogene. The CDR3 has 17 residues. The CDR3 is CASSKWGQGGWTDTQYF. The DNA for the CDR3 is TGTGCCAGCAGCAAATGGGGACAGGGGGGGTGGACAGATACGCAGTATTTT.

The V gene is TRBV7-9, the J gene TRBJ1-2; 7 bases line up with TRBD1. The CDR3 length is 17 residues. CDR1 is SEHNR, CDR2 FQNEAQ, per germline (reference sequence). J lost 0 bases, V lost 6 bases, and 13 bases had no gene match. The CDR3 region is CASRLIGDSAANYGYTF. CDR3 DNA: TGTGCCAGCAGGTTAATCGGGGACAGCGCAGCTAACTATGGCTACACCTTC.

The CDR3 spells CASSPVQGETNYGYTF. In DNA form, the CDR3 reads TGTGCCAGCTCACCTGTACAGGGGGAGACTAACTATGGCTACACCTTC. The V gene is TRBV18, the J gene TRBJ1-2; 8 bases are a match to TRBD1. Germline CDR1 reads KGHSH; CDR2 reads LQKENI. The CDR3 extends over 16 amino acids. V gave up 3 bases and J gave up 0 bases; unmatched junction bases: 6.

V is TRBV5-3 and J is TRBJ1-1, with D possibly TRBD1 on 5 matching bases. TRBV5-3 is noted as an ORF with a role that remains uncertain. V was pared by 3 bases and J by 5 bases, with 11 bases between. This CDR3 has 13 amino acids. The CDR3 DNA sequence: TGTGCCAGAAGCTGGCCAGGGAGGACTGAAGCTTTCTTT. Its translation: CARSWPGRTEAFF.

The chain uses TRBV12-3 or TRBV12-4 and TRBJ1-1; no clear D. The V gene lost 5 bases and the J gene lost 4 bases, with 5 bases spanning the gap. This CDR3 contains 11 residues. Here the CDR3 DNA reads TGTGCCAGCAGTCCCTTCACTGAAGCTTTCTTT. It translates to CASSPFTEAFF.

The chain carries TRBV7-2 and TRBJ2-3; 15 bases line up with TRBD2. CDR1 and CDR2 from the germline V gene are SGHTA and FQGNSA. The ends lost 4 bases at V and 6 bases at J; junction bases unmatched: 5. This CDR3 region has 16 residues. The CDR3 region has the DNA TGTGCCAGCAGCTCGGGACTAGCGGGAGGACGGGATACGCAGTATTTT. Its protein product is CASSSGLAGGRDTQYF.

This clone has ten or more counts. The chain has TRBV7-2 and TRBJ2-7; 7 bases line up with TRBD1. After removal of 2 bases from V and 6 bases from J, the junction contained 7 bases not matched to a gene. This CDR3 is 14 amino acids long. Germline V lookup: CDR1 SGHTA, CDR2 FQGNSA. The CDR3 region has the DNA TGTGCCAGCAGCTTATCCTTGACAGGGTTCGAGCAGTACTTC. This sequence encodes CASSLSLTGFEQYF. Supplemented by reference TRBV7-2 and TRBJ2-7, the full variable domain reads GAGVSQSPSNKVTEKGKDVELRCDPISGHTALYWYRQSLGQGLEFLIYFQGNSAPDKSGLPSDRFSAERTGGSVSTLTIQRTQQEDSAVYLCASSLSLTGFEQYFGPGTRLTVT.

This sequence joins TRBV11-3 and TRBJ1-5, with unresolved D. CDR3 size: 17 residues. V was trimmed by 3 bases and J by 0 bases, leaving 15 bases between them. Germline V gives CDR1 SGHNT, CDR2 YENEEA. The CDR3 bases are TGTGCCAGCAGCTTCCGGGGTACCGGGTATAGCAATCAGCCCCAGCATTTT. It encodes CASSFRGTGYSNQPQHF.

V usage is TRBV19 and J usage is TRBJ1-1, with 8 bases that match TRBD1. With V trimmed by 5 bases and J by 6 bases, 5 bases remained unmatched. Looked up from germline, CDR1 is LNHDA and CDR2 is SQIVND (reference sequence). This CDR3 has 13 residues. CDR3: CASSRQGIPEAFF. CDR3 nucleotides: TGTGCCAGTAGTCGACAGGGGATACCTGAAGCTTTCTTT.

The chain links TRBV7-9 to TRBJ1-2; no definite D call. Trimming took 5 bases from V and 3 from J, leaving 13 bases between them. In germline, CDR1 is SEHNR, CDR2 FQNEAQ (reference sequence). The CDR3 consists of 14 residues. DNA of the CDR3: TGTGCCAGCAGCAGCGGTTGGGCCTACTATGGCTACACCTTC. Its protein product is CASSSGWAYYGYTF.

The chain links TRBV19 to TRBJ1-2, with 7 positions matching TRBD1. The CDR3 runs to 16 residues. V was clipped by 3 bases and J by 7 bases; unmatched bases: 14. Germline CDR1 reads LNHDA; CDR2 reads SQIVND (reference sequence). CDR3 nucleotide sequence: TGTGCCAGTAGTATTATCCCCCCCGACAGGGTCCGTGGCTACACCTTC. Translating gives CASSIIPPDRVRGYTF. Looking up the rest from reference TRBV19 and TRBJ1-2 gives the full variable domain: DGGITQSPKYLFRKEGQNVTLSCEQNLNHDAMYWYRQDPGQGLRLIYYSQIVNDFQKGDIAEGYSVSREKKESFPLTVTSAQKNPTAFYLCASSIIPPDRVRGYTFGSGTRLTVV.